The 16 T cell receptor beta chains below all came from one sample that was sequenced in a study of blood T cell repertoires in COVID-19. Profiled with immunoSEQ multiplex PCR; TCRdb holds only in-frame clones, not every one. Of approximately 190,000 clones listed, around 77% are singletons. The specimen was peripheral blood. The receptors here all came from a man aged 55-75 years with active or convalescent COVID-19.

This chain joins TRBV3-1 (or the pseudogene TRBV3-2) and TRBJ2-1; 9 bases agree with TRBD2. In germline, CDR1 is LGHDT, CDR2 YNNKEL (reference sequence). This CDR3 region has 15 residues. V lost 0 bases, J lost 9 bases, and 6 bases stayed unmatched. The CDR3 DNA sequence: TGTGCCAGCAGCCAAGAACCGGGACTAGCTGGTGAGCAGTTCTTC. This gives the protein CASSQEPGLAGEQFF.

The chain has TRBV7-9 and TRBJ1-1, with 9 bases aligning to TRBD1. CDR3 length: 13 residues. Germline V gene data show CDR1 as SEHNR and CDR2 as FQNEAQ (reference sequence). V trimming: 6 bases; J trimming: 6 bases; junction bases outside the gene matches: 5. CDR3 in DNA: TGTGCCAGCAGAGGGACAGGGTTTTCTGAAGCTTTCTTT. Its protein is CASRGTGFSEAFF.

The V gene is TRBV13, the J gene TRBJ1-6; D is unclear. Germline V gene data show CDR1 as PRHDT and CDR2 as FYEKMQ (reference sequence). V was pared by 3 bases and J by 10 bases, with 13 bases between. The CDR3 consists of 14 residues. The CDR3 sequence: CASSFGEGGSPLHF. In nucleotides, the CDR3 is TGTGCCAGCAGCTTTGGTGAGGGAGGATCACCCCTCCACTTT.

The chain combines TRBV18 with TRBJ1-4; the match to TRBD1 covers 11 bases. Per the germline V gene, CDR1 is KGHSH and CDR2 is LQKENI. The CDR3 is 17 amino acids. J lost 0 bases, V lost 3 bases, and 3 bases had no gene match. The CDR3 protein is CASSPDRGRATNEKLFF. In DNA form, the CDR3 reads TGTGCCAGCTCACCGGACAGGGGGCGTGCAACTAATGAAAAACTGTTTTTT.

V gene TRBV3-1 (or the pseudogene TRBV3-2) combines with J gene TRBJ2-1; the D is unclear. Germline values: CDR1 LGHDT, CDR2 YNNKEL (reference sequence). V was trimmed by 0 bases and J by 9 bases, leaving 9 bases between them. The CDR3 contains 13 residues. CDR3 in DNA: TGTGCCAGCAGCCAAGATCAAACTGGTGAGCAGTTCTTC. Encoded protein: CASSQDQTGEQFF.

The gene calls are TRBV30 and TRBJ2-7; D is perhaps TRBD1 (5 bases). Trimming took 7 bases from V and 5 from J, leaving 24 bases between them. CDR1 and CDR2 (germline): GTSNPN, SVGIG (reference sequence). The CDR3 is 15 amino acids. In nucleotides, the CDR3 is TGTGCCTCCGTACCCCGCAGGGCCGCGTCCAACGAGCAGTACTTC. This gives the protein CASVPRRAASNEQYF.

Points on this clone: This specimen includes other DNA sequences encoding the same CDR3. The J gene is TRBJ1-1, the V gene TRBV9, with D possibly matching TRBD1 (5 bases). The CDR3 spans 14 residues. Deletions cut 4 bases from V and 2 bases from J, with 12 bases between. Per the germline V gene, CDR1 is SGDLS and CDR2 is YYNGEE. The CDR3 bases are TGTGCCAGCAGCCCAAGACAGACTAACACTGAAGCTTTCTTT. Its translation: CASSPRQTNTEAFF.

This clone has only a few counts. The chain couples TRBV18 to TRBJ2-4, with 14 bases that match TRBD2. Per the germline V gene, CDR1 is KGHSH and CDR2 is LQKENI. The CDR3 totals 16 residues. V dropped 2 bases and J dropped 7; count of bases not matched to a gene: 4. The CDR3 reads CASSPTGLAGENIQYF. The CDR3 coding sequence is TGTGCCAGCTCACCAACGGGACTAGCGGGAGAGAACATTCAGTACTTC. Full variable domain (rest looked up from reference TRBV18 and TRBJ2-4): NAGVMQNPRHLVRRRGQEARLRCSPMKGHSHVYWYRQLPEEGLKFMVYLQKENIIDESGMPKERFSAEFPKEGPSILRIQQVVRGDSAAYFCASSPTGLAGENIQYFGAGTRLSVL.

V gene TRBV7-3 combines with J gene TRBJ2-5; 8 bases align to TRBD1. The V gene end was trimmed by 5 bases and the J gene end by 4 bases; junction bases not matched to a gene: 3. This CDR3 region has 13 residues. From germline, CDR1 is SGHTA and CDR2 FQGTGA. CDR3 residues: CASSIDRGETQYF. The CDR3 DNA reads as TGTGCCAGCAGCATCGACAGGGGAGAGACCCAGTACTTC. The complete variable domain, with remaining parts taken from reference TRBV7-3 and TRBJ2-5, reads GAGVSQTPSNKVTEKGKYVELRCDPISGHTALYWYRQSLGQGPEFLIYFQGTGAADDSGLPNDRFFAVRPEGSVSTLKIQRTERGDSAVYLCASSIDRGETQYFGPGTRLLVL.

This clone has a handful of counts. The V gene is TRBV28, the J gene TRBJ1-4; a weak D match, TRBD1 (5 bases). Germline V gene sequence: CDR1 MDHEN, CDR2 SYDVKM. This CDR3 comprises 16 residues. The V and J ends lost 6 bases and 8 bases respectively, with 22 bases between them. CDR3 bases: TGTGCCAGCAGCCACATAAAGACAGCCGTTCGGGAAAAACTGTTTTTT. It translates to CASSHIKTAVREKLFF.

The rearrangement uses TRBV27 and TRBJ1-4; TRBD1 matches at 7 bases. Germline CDR1 reads MNHEY; CDR2 reads SMNVEV (reference sequence). V shed 5 bases, J shed 6 bases, and the junction held 3 bases outside the gene matches. CDR3 length: 13 amino acids. The CDR3 nucleotides are TGTGCCAGCAGTCTGACAGGGTATGAAAAACTGTTTTTT. This gives the protein CASSLTGYEKLFF.

The V and J genes are TRBV7-2 and TRBJ2-7; D gene uncertain. The V end was cut by 4 bases, the J end by 0 bases, with 10 bases between. CDR1 and CDR2 from the germline V gene are SGHTA and FQGNSA. The length of the CDR3 is 14 residues. Here the CDR3 reads CASSYSQSSYEQYF. The CDR3 nucleotides are TGTGCCAGCAGCTATAGCCAGAGCTCCTACGAGCAGTACTTC.

This chain links TRBV29-1 with TRBJ2-5, with 10 bases matching TRBD2. This CDR3 has 12 amino acids. The germline V gene encodes CDR1 SQVTM and CDR2 ANQGSEA. Trimming took 7 bases from V and 4 from J; bases not matched to a gene: 3. The CDR3, as DNA: TGCAGCGGGGAGCGGGAGGGAGAGACCCAGTACTTC. This gives the protein CSGEREGETQYF.

V gene TRBV12-1 combines with J gene TRBJ2-1; the listed D gene, TRBD1, was not tested against the DNA. TRBV12-1 is given as a pseudogene. The CDR3 is 16 amino acids. The CDR3 here is CASSTDQGGERDEQFF. The DNA of the CDR3 is TGTGCCAGCAGCACCGACCAGGGGGGCGAAAGGGATGAGCAGTTCTTC.

A word on this clone: Other DNA sequences of this sample code for an identical CDR3. The J gene is TRBJ2-1, the V gene TRBV4-1; the match to TRBD2 covers 14 bases. The ends lost 1 base at V and 1 base at J; junction bases unmatched: 0. CDR1 and CDR2 from the germline V gene are MGHRA and YSYEKL. This CDR3 contains 17 residues. The CDR3 here is CASSQGLAGGSYNEQFF. In DNA form, the CDR3 reads TGCGCCAGCAGCCAAGGACTAGCGGGAGGGTCCTACAATGAGCAGTTCTTC.

This clone was counted only a few times. V is TRBV5-5 and J is TRBJ2-4; 9 positions match TRBD1. This CDR3 comprises 18 residues. Losses at the gene ends were 1 base for V and 9 bases for J; bases not matched to a gene: 17. CDR1 is SGHKS and CDR2 is YYEKEE in the germline V gene (reference sequence). This CDR3 is CASSLSILGQGRRGIQYF. CDR3 in DNA: TGTGCCAGCAGCTTGTCTATATTGGGACAGGGTCGAAGGGGCATTCAGTACTTC.